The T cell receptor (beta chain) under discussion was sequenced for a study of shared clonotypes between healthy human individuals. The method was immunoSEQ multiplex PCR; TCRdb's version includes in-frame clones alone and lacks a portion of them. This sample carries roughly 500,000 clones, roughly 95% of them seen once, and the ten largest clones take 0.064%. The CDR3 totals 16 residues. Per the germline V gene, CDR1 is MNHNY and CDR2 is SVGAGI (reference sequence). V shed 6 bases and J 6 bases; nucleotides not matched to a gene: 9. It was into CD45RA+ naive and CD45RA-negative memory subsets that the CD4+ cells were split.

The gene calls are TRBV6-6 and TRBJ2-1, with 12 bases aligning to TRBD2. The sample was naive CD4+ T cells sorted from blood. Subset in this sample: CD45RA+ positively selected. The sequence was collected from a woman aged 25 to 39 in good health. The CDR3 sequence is CASRPVQTSGGNEQFF. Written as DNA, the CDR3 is TGTGCCAGCAGACCCGTCCAGACTAGCGGGGGCAATGAGCAGTTCTTC.